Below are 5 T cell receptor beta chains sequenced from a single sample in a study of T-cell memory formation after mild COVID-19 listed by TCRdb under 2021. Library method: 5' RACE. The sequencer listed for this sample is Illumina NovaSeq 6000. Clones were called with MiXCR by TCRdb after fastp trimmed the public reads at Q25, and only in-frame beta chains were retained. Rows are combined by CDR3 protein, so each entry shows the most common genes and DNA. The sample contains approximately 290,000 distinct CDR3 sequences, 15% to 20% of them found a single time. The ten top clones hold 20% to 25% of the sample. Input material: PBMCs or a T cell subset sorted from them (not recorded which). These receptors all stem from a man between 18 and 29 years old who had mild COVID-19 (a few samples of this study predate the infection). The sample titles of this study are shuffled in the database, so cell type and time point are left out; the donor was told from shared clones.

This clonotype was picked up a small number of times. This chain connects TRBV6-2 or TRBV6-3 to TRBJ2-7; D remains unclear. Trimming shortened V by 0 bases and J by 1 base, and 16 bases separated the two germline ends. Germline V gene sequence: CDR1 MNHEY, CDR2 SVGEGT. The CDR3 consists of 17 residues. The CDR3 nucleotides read TGTGCCAGCAGTTACTCGATGGTAGGCCGCCCGTCCTACGAGCAGTACGTC. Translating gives CASSYSMVGRPSYEQYV.

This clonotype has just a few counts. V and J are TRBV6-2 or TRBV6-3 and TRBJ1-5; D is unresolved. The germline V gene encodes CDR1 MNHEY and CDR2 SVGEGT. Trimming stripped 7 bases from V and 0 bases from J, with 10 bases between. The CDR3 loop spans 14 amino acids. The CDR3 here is CASTLGNSNQPQHF. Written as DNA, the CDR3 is TGTGCCAGCACCCTTGGAAATAGCAATCAGCCCCAGCATTTT.

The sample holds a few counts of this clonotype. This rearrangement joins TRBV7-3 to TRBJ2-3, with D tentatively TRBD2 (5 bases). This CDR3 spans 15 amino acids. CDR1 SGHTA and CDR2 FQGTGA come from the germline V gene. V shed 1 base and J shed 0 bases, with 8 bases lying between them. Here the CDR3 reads CASSLIASSTDTQYF. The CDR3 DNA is TGTGCCAGCAGCTTAATAGCTAGCAGCACAGATACGCAGTATTTT.

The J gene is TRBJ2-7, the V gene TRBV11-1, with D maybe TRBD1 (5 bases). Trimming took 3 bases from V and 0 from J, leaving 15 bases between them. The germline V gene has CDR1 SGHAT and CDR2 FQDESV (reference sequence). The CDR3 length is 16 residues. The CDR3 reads CASSFLGASDSYEQYV. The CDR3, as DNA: TGTGCCAGCAGCTTTTTAGGGGCGTCGGACTCCTACGAGCAGTACGTC.

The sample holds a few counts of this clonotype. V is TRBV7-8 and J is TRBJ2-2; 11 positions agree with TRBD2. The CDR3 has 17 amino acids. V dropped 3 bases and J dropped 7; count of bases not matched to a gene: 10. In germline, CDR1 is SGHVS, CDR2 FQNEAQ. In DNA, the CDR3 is TGTGCCAGCAGCTTTATAGCGGGGGGGCCCCGTGGCGGGGAGCTGTTTTTT. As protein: CASSFIAGGPRGGELFF. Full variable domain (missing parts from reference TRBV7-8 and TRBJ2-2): GAGVSQSPRYKVAKRGQDVALRCDPISGHVSLFWYQQALGQGPEFLTYFQNEAQLDKSGLPSDRFFAERPEGSVSTLKIQRTQQEDSAVYLCASSFIAGGPRGGELFFGEGSRLTVL.